The clone carrying this TCR beta chain is a singleton in its sample. Its antigen remains unidentified. Looked up from germline, CDR1 is SGHTA and CDR2 is FQGNSA. The CDR3 has 13 residues. V was trimmed by 2 bases and J by 6 bases, leaving 7 bases between them. Amplification used 52 TRBV primers and 13 TRBJ primers. The data were produced by immunoSEQ multiplex PCR, yet TCRdb's version contains in-frame clones alone and is incomplete. The sample lists tens of thousands of clones, over 90% occurring once. This specimen belongs to a study of regulatory T cells. Regulatory (CD25-high CD127-low) and conventional (CD25-low CD127-high) CD4+ T cells were sorted separately. Study-level points and caveats: Hydrophobic residues at CDR3 positions 6 and 7 were enriched in conventional CD4+ T cells of CD3G-deficient patients. Skewed V and J usage and few unique V-J pairs marked patient repertoires, most in Tregs.

This receptor was obtained from a child under 10 years old with CD3G deficiency. The material sequenced was conventional CD4+ T cells sorted from blood. V is TRBV7-2 and J is TRBJ2-2; D ambiguous. CDR3 loop: CASSLYGPGELFF. CDR3 nucleotide sequence: TGTGCCAGCAGCTTATACGGACCCGGGGAGCTGTTTTTT.